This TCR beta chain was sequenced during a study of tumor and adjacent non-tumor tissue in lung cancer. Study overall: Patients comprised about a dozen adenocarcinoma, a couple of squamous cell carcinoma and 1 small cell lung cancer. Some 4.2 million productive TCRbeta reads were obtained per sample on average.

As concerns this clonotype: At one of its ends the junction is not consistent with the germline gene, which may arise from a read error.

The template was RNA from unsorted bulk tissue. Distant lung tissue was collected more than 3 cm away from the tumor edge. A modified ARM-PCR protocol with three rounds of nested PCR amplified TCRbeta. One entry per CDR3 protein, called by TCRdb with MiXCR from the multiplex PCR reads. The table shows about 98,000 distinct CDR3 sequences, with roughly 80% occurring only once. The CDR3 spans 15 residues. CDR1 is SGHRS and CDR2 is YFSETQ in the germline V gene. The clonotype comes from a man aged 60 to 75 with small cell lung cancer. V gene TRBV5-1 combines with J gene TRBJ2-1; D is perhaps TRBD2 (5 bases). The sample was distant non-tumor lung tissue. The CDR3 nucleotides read TGCGCCAGTAGCTTGGATCGGGCGGGCCTCTATGAGCAGTTCTTC. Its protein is CASSLDRAGLYEQFF.